This is a list of T cell receptor beta chains from one sample in a study of control samples from healthy donors and cancer patients. Method: immunoSEQ multiplex PCR; TCRdb's copy keeps in-frame clones and lacks some. This table holds around 130,000 clones, about 86% found once. The sample was blood. These receptors were collected from a man between 25 and 39 years old in good health. Each CDR3 is given with its conserved first and last residue. The D gene is left open where the match is weak. Size values are once, few and many counts, or a class for expanded clones, and some rows have none.

D gene: -
clone size: -
V gene: TRBV5-6
J gene: TRBJ2-2
CDR3 DNA: TGTGCCAGCAGCTTTGACCTCATCACCGGGGAGCTGTTTTTT
CDR3 protein: CASSFDLITGELFF

D gene: TRBD1
clone size: -
V gene: TRBV24-1
J gene: TRBJ1-4
CDR3 DNA: TGTGCCACCTCCGAGACAGGGCTTAATGAAAAACTGTTTTTT
CDR3 protein: CATSETGLNEKLFF

D gene: TRBD1
clone size: -
V gene: TRBV5-4
J gene: TRBJ1-2
CDR3 DNA: TGTGCCAGCAGCATGGACAGGGGTAGGGATGGCTACACCTTC
CDR3 protein: CASSMDRGRDGYTF

D gene: -
clone size: -
V gene: TRBV29-1
J gene: TRBJ2-7
CDR3 DNA: TGCAGCGTTCAGCAGGGGGGGCCGACCTACGAGCAGTACTTC
CDR3 protein: CSVQQGGPTYEQYF

D gene: -
clone size: -
V gene: TRBV25-1
J gene: TRBJ2-1
CDR3 DNA: TGTGCCAGCCGAGGGGGCAATGAGCAGTTCTTC
CDR3 protein: CASRGGNEQFF

D gene: -
clone size: -
V gene: TRBV5-1
J gene: TRBJ2-2
CDR3 DNA: TGCGCCAGCAGCCAGACAGGCCCCGGGGAGCTGTTTTTT
CDR3 protein: CASSQTGPGELFF

D gene: -
clone size: -
V gene: TRBV20-1
J gene: TRBJ2-1
CDR3 DNA: TGCAGTGCTAGTCCCGGGATTTCCTACAATGAGCAGTTCTTC
CDR3 protein: CSASPGISYNEQFF

D gene: -
clone size: few
V gene: TRBV7-9
J gene: TRBJ1-2
CDR3 DNA: TGTGCCAGCAGCTCGCGGTGGGGCAGCCAGAACTATGGCTACACCTTC
CDR3 protein: CASSSRWGSQNYGYTF

D gene: -
clone size: -
V gene: TRBV25-1
J gene: TRBJ2-1
CDR3 DNA: TGTGCCAGCAGTGACGTCGACAGACGTGAGCAGTTCTTC
CDR3 protein: CASSDVDRREQFF

D gene: -
clone size: -
V gene: TRBV19
J gene: TRBJ2-2
CDR3 DNA: TGTGCCAGTAGTATTGCTTGGAACACCGGGGAGCTGTTTTTT
CDR3 protein: CASSIAWNTGELFF

D gene: -
clone size: -
V gene: TRBV24-1
J gene: TRBJ2-3
CDR3 DNA: TGTGCCACCAGTTCGAGAGATACGCAGTATTTT
CDR3 protein: CATSSRDTQYF

D gene: -
clone size: -
V gene: TRBV12-3/TRBV12-4
J gene: TRBJ1-2
CDR3 DNA: TGTGCCAGCAGCTTCAGGATTTCCTATGGCTACACCTTC
CDR3 protein: CASSFRISYGYTF

D gene: -
clone size: -
V gene: TRBV24-1
J gene: TRBJ2-3
CDR3 DNA: TGTGCCACCAGTGAACCCTCTGCCGGGACTCCACAGTATTTT
CDR3 protein: CATSEPSAGTPQYF

D gene: TRBD1
clone size: -
V gene: TRBV2
J gene: TRBJ1-1
CDR3 DNA: TGTGCCAGCAGATCGGGACAGGGGCCCGAAGCTTTCTTT
CDR3 protein: CASRSGQGPEAFF

D gene: -
clone size: -
V gene: TRBV18
J gene: TRBJ2-5
CDR3 DNA: TGTGCCAGCTCACCAGGGGTCGGTAAAGAGACCCAGTACTTC
CDR3 protein: CASSPGVGKETQYF

D gene: TRBD2
clone size: -
V gene: TRBV5-1
J gene: TRBJ2-1
CDR3 DNA: TGCGCCAGCAGCCGCGGGGGGCTCTCCTACAATGAGCAGTTCTTC
CDR3 protein: CASSRGGLSYNEQFF

D gene: TRBD1
clone size: -
V gene: TRBV5-5
J gene: TRBJ1-5
CDR3 DNA: TGTGCCAGCAGCTCGGGACAGGGATTTACTCAGCCCCAGCATTTT
CDR3 protein: CASSSGQGFTQPQHF

D gene: -
clone size: -
V gene: TRBV5-8
J gene: TRBJ1-6
CDR3 DNA: TGTGCCAGCAGCTTGGTGTGGGGTAATAATTCACCCCTCCACTTT
CDR3 protein: CASSLVWGNNSPLHF

D gene: -
clone size: few
V gene: TRBV7-8
J gene: TRBJ1-5
CDR3 DNA: TGTGCCAGCAGCCTAGGTTCGAATAGCAATCAGCCCCAGCATTTT
CDR3 protein: CASSLGSNSNQPQHF

D gene: -
clone size: -
V gene: TRBV9
J gene: TRBJ2-2
CDR3 DNA: TGTGCCAGCAGCGTAGTAAATCCCGGGGAGCTGTTTTTT
CDR3 protein: CASSVVNPGELFF

D gene: TRBD1
clone size: -
V gene: TRBV10-3
J gene: TRBJ2-4
CDR3 DNA: TGTGCCATCAGTGGGTCGAGTGGGACAGAAAACATTCAGTACTTC
CDR3 protein: CAISGSSGTENIQYF

D gene: -
clone size: -
V gene: TRBV3-1/TRBV3-2
J gene: TRBJ1-1
CDR3 DNA: TGTGCCAGCAGAGCAGGAGGGACTGAAGCTTTCTTT
CDR3 protein: CASRAGGTEAFF

D gene: -
clone size: -
V gene: TRBV12-5
J gene: TRBJ1-2
CDR3 DNA: TGTGCCAGTGCTCGGGACAAATATGGCTACACCTTC
CDR3 protein: CASARDKYGYTF

D gene: -
clone size: medium-sized
V gene: TRBV29-1
J gene: TRBJ2-7
CDR3 DNA: TGCAGCGGCCAGGCCGGTTTGTTTGGCGAGCAGTACTTC
CDR3 protein: CSGQAGLFGEQYF

D gene: -
clone size: -
V gene: TRBV30
J gene: TRBJ1-2
CDR3 DNA: TGTGCCTGCGGGCAGCCGGGACAAGGAGGCTACACCTTC
CDR3 protein: CACGQPGQGGYTF

D gene: -
clone size: -
V gene: TRBV10-3
J gene: TRBJ1-1
CDR3 DNA: TGTGCCATCAGTGAGTCGAGGCCAAACACTGAAGCTTTCTTT
CDR3 protein: CAISESRPNTEAFF

D gene: -
clone size: -
V gene: TRBV19
J gene: TRBJ2-7
CDR3 DNA: TGTGCCAGTAGTAGTCTCTACGAGCAGTACTTC
CDR3 protein: CASSSLYEQYF

D gene: TRBD1
clone size: -
V gene: TRBV28
J gene: TRBJ1-2
CDR3 DNA: TGTGCCAGCAGTTTACCAGGGACAGGGCTAATCGTCGGCTACACCTTC
CDR3 protein: CASSLPGTGLIVGYTF

D gene: TRBD1
clone size: -
V gene: TRBV27
J gene: TRBJ1-1
CDR3 DNA: TGTGCCAGCAGTTCCCATGGGACAGACAGATACACTGAAGCTTTCTTT
CDR3 protein: CASSSHGTDRYTEAFF

D gene: -
clone size: once
V gene: TRBV2
J gene: TRBJ1-1
CDR3 DNA: TGTGCCAGCAGGCCGACATCTAACACTGAAGCTTTCTTT
CDR3 protein: CASRPTSNTEAFF

D gene: -
clone size: once
V gene: TRBV19
J gene: TRBJ1-2
CDR3 DNA: TGTGCCAGTAGTATAGCGGGGACTTTGGGAACTGGCTACACCTTC
CDR3 protein: CASSIAGTLGTGYTF

D gene: -
clone size: once
V gene: TRBV3-1/TRBV3-2
J gene: TRBJ1-2
CDR3 DNA: TGTGCCAGCAGCCAAGCGGCCAACTATGGCTACACCTTC
CDR3 protein: CASSQAANYGYTF

D gene: TRBD2
clone size: -
V gene: TRBV9
J gene: TRBJ2-5
CDR3 DNA: TGTGCCAGCAGCGTATTAGCGGGGGGCCAAGAGACCCAGTACTTC
CDR3 protein: CASSVLAGGQETQYF

D gene: -
clone size: -
V gene: TRBV15
J gene: TRBJ1-2
CDR3 DNA: TGTGCCACCAGCAGAGATGCAGGGGACTATGGCTACACCTTC
CDR3 protein: CATSRDAGDYGYTF

D gene: -
clone size: once
V gene: TRBV4-2
J gene: TRBJ1-2
CDR3 DNA: TGTGCCAGCAGCCAATCGCCCCGGGATCCGATCTATGGCTACACCTTC
CDR3 protein: CASSQSPRDPIYGYTF

D gene: -
clone size: once
V gene: TRBV28
J gene: TRBJ2-7
CDR3 DNA: TGTGCCAGCAGTTTATTTCACAGATCCTACGAGCAGTACTTC
CDR3 protein: CASSLFHRSYEQYF

D gene: -
clone size: -
V gene: TRBV3-1/TRBV3-2
J gene: TRBJ1-5
CDR3 DNA: TGTGCCAGCAGCCAAGACAGGGGATATCAGCCCCAGCATTTT
CDR3 protein: CASSQDRGYQPQHF

D gene: TRBD1
clone size: -
V gene: TRBV29-1
J gene: TRBJ1-4
CDR3 DNA: TGCAGCGTCCTAGGCGGGCGACAGGGGCGAAAACTGTTTTTT
CDR3 protein: CSVLGGRQGRKLFF

D gene: -
clone size: -
V gene: TRBV7-2
J gene: TRBJ2-2
CDR3 DNA: TGTGCCAGCAGTTTGTCAGGGAACACCGGGGAGCTGTTTTTT
CDR3 protein: CASSLSGNTGELFF

D gene: -
clone size: -
V gene: TRBV7-2
J gene: TRBJ1-3
CDR3 DNA: TGTGCCAGCAGCTTACAGGGTTCTGGAAACACCATATATTTT
CDR3 protein: CASSLQGSGNTIYF

D gene: TRBD1
clone size: -
V gene: TRBV6-5
J gene: TRBJ2-5
CDR3 DNA: TGTGCCAGCAGTTACGGGGGACAGTTCGGGGAGACCCAGTACTTC
CDR3 protein: CASSYGGQFGETQYF

D gene: -
clone size: -
V gene: TRBV7-3
J gene: TRBJ1-1
CDR3 DNA: TGTGCCAGCAGCTCCGGACCGGGGGCTGAAGCTTTCTTT
CDR3 protein: CASSSGPGAEAFF

D gene: -
clone size: -
V gene: TRBV5-1
J gene: TRBJ2-5
CDR3 DNA: TGCGCCAGCAGCTTGATGCCGGAGGGGGAGACCCAGTACTTC
CDR3 protein: CASSLMPEGETQYF

D gene: -
clone size: few
V gene: TRBV5-6
J gene: TRBJ1-5
CDR3 DNA: TGTGCCAGCAGTCTGTGGGGTGGCAATCAGCCCCAGCATTTT
CDR3 protein: CASSLWGGNQPQHF

D gene: -
clone size: -
V gene: TRBV20-1
J gene: TRBJ1-1
CDR3 DNA: TGCATAGCCCTTTCGAACACTGAAGCTTTCTTT
CDR3 protein: CIALSNTEAFF

D gene: TRBD2
clone size: -
V gene: TRBV6-4
J gene: TRBJ2-1
CDR3 DNA: TGTGCCAGCAGAGGGGCTAGCGGGGGGTCCCCCGCCAGCGATGAGCAGTTCTTC
CDR3 protein: CASRGASGGSPASDEQFF

D gene: TRBD1
clone size: -
V gene: TRBV5-8
J gene: TRBJ1-4
CDR3 DNA: TGTGCCAGCAGCTTCGACAGGGCGAATGAAAAACTGTTTTTT
CDR3 protein: CASSFDRANEKLFF

D gene: -
clone size: once
V gene: TRBV11-2
J gene: TRBJ1-1
CDR3 DNA: TGTGCCAGCAGCCACCAAGGGACGCTGCAAAGGTTT
CDR3 protein: CASSHQGTLQRF

D gene: -
clone size: -
V gene: TRBV21-1
J gene: TRBJ1-4
CDR3 DNA: TGTGCCAGCAGGCCTTCAGCGGCTAATGAAAAACTGTTTTTT
CDR3 protein: CASRPSAANEKLFF

D gene: TRBD1
clone size: -
V gene: TRBV24-1
J gene: TRBJ1-2
CDR3 DNA: TGTGCCACCAGTGACCCCAGGGGGTATAACTATGGCTACACCTTC
CDR3 protein: CATSDPRGYNYGYTF

D gene: TRBD2
clone size: once
V gene: TRBV5-1
J gene: TRBJ2-7
CDR3 DNA: TGCGCCAGCAGCTCAACGCGGGGGGGCCGCTCCTACGAGCAGTACTTC
CDR3 protein: CASSSTRGGRSYEQYF

D gene: TRBD1
clone size: few
V gene: TRBV30
J gene: TRBJ1-6
CDR3 DNA: TGTGCCTGGAGGGGGGGGACAGGCGGCTCACCCCTCCACTTT
CDR3 protein: CAWRGGTGGSPLHF

D gene: -
clone size: -
V gene: TRBV14
J gene: TRBJ2-2
CDR3 DNA: TGTGCCAGCAGCCAAATCGGGGAGCTGTTTTTT
CDR3 protein: CASSQIGELFF

D gene: TRBD1
clone size: few
V gene: TRBV5-1
J gene: TRBJ1-4
CDR3 DNA: TGCGCCAGCAGGGCAGGGACAGTTAATGAAAAACTGTTTTTT
CDR3 protein: CASRAGTVNEKLFF

D gene: -
clone size: -
V gene: TRBV27
J gene: TRBJ1-1
CDR3 DNA: TGTGCCAGTAGTCGATTCGGACAGACGAACACTGAAGCTTTCTTT
CDR3 protein: CASSRFGQTNTEAFF

D gene: -
clone size: -
V gene: TRBV27
J gene: TRBJ2-7
CDR3 DNA: TGTGCCAGCAGCTCGGACCCGCGCTACGAGCAGTACTTC
CDR3 protein: CASSSDPRYEQYF